The rows below give T cell receptor beta chains drawn from one sample of a study of Graves' ophthalmopathy and Graves' hyperthyroidism. TCRdb re-called the multiplex PCR reads with MiXCR, one entry per CDR3 protein. The data contain about 400,000 distinct CDR3 sequences, approximately 15% of them seen just once; the ten biggest clones take up approximately 7%. Sequencing was performed on peripheral blood. These receptor sequences come from a woman aged 18-29 years with stable Graves' hyperthyroidism. CDR3s include the opening cysteine and the closing phenylalanine or tryptophan. The order of the fields is V gene, J gene, D gene, clone size, CDR3 protein, CDR3 DNA. D genes are given only for firm matches. For some rows the clone size is stated as once, few or many, or as a class when expanded; others skip it.

v_call: TRBV27; j_call: TRBJ1-5; d_call: NA; clone_size: many; cdr3_aa: CASSLWVDQPQHF; cdr3_nt: TGTGCCAGCAGTTTATGGGTGGATCAGCCCCAGCATTTT
v_call: TRBV5-1; j_call: TRBJ1-2; d_call: NA; clone_size: NA; cdr3_aa: CASSSRVEGYTF; cdr3_nt: TGCGCCAGCAGCTCCAGGGTAGAGGGCTACACCTTC
v_call: TRBV7-2; j_call: TRBJ1-6; d_call: NA; clone_size: many; cdr3_aa: CASSLRPRSTVGGGSLHF; cdr3_nt: TGTGCCAGCAGCTTAAGGCCTCGCTCGACGGTGGGAGGCGGGTCCCTCCACTTT
v_call: TRBV9; j_call: TRBJ1-1; d_call: NA; clone_size: many; cdr3_aa: CASSAEGGMNTEAFF; cdr3_nt: TGTGCCAGCAGCGCAGAAGGGGGAATGAACACTGAAGCTTTCTTT
v_call: TRBV30; j_call: TRBJ2-7; d_call: TRBD2; clone_size: NA; cdr3_aa: CAWSVLAGGEQYF; cdr3_nt: TGTGCCTGGAGTGTACTAGCGGGAGGCGAGCAGTACTTC
v_call: TRBV27; j_call: TRBJ2-6; d_call: NA; clone_size: many; cdr3_aa: CASSLSGAGANVLTF; cdr3_nt: TGTGCCAGCAGTTTATCGGGGGCCGGGGCCAACGTCCTGACTTTC
v_call: TRBV3-1; j_call: TRBJ2-7; d_call: NA; clone_size: few; cdr3_aa: CASSQVPRYEQYF; cdr3_nt: TGTGCCAGCAGCCAAGTCCCGAGATACGAGCAGTACTTC
v_call: TRBV24-1; j_call: TRBJ1-5; d_call: TRBD1; clone_size: many; cdr3_aa: CATSGQGMYQPQHF; cdr3_nt: TGTGCCACCTCGGGACAGGGGATGTATCAGCCCCAGCATTTT
v_call: TRBV20-1; j_call: TRBJ2-7; d_call: TRBD1; clone_size: many; cdr3_aa: CSASRDRDYEQYF; cdr3_nt: TGCAGTGCTAGCCGGGACAGGGACTACGAGCAGTACTTC
v_call: TRBV20-1; j_call: TRBJ1-6; d_call: NA; clone_size: many; cdr3_aa: CSARGSYNSPLHF; cdr3_nt: TGCAGTGCTAGGGGATCTTATAATTCACCCCTCCACTTT
v_call: TRBV6-2/TRBV6-3; j_call: TRBJ2-7; d_call: NA; clone_size: many; cdr3_aa: CASTNLWAHEQYF; cdr3_nt: TGTGCCAGCACGAATCTCTGGGCTCACGAGCAGTACTTC
v_call: TRBV18; j_call: TRBJ2-6; d_call: TRBD1; clone_size: many; cdr3_aa: CASSPQDRSSGANVLTF; cdr3_nt: TGTGCCAGCTCACCGCAGGACAGGAGCTCTGGGGCCAACGTCCTGACTTTC
v_call: TRBV10-1; j_call: TRBJ2-2; d_call: NA; clone_size: many; cdr3_aa: CASSEASDSHTGELFF; cdr3_nt: TGCGCCAGCAGTGAAGCGAGCGACAGTCACACCGGGGAGCTGTTTTTT
v_call: TRBV6-2/TRBV6-3; j_call: TRBJ2-2; d_call: TRBD1; clone_size: many; cdr3_aa: CAVGQGNTGELFF; cdr3_nt: TGTGCCGTGGGACAGGGGAACACCGGGGAGCTGTTTTTT
v_call: TRBV12-3/TRBV12-4; j_call: TRBJ2-5; d_call: NA; clone_size: many; cdr3_aa: CASRPRRGKGTQYF; cdr3_nt: TGTGCCAGCAGGCCCCGAAGGGGAAAAGGGACCCAGTACTTC
v_call: TRBV19; j_call: TRBJ1-5; d_call: TRBD1; clone_size: many; cdr3_aa: CASSQTGPNQPQHF; cdr3_nt: TGTGCCAGTAGTCAGACAGGGCCCAATCAGCCCCAGCATTTT
v_call: TRBV5-1; j_call: TRBJ2-7; d_call: TRBD1; clone_size: many; cdr3_aa: CASSWGQLTTYEQYF; cdr3_nt: TGCGCCAGCAGCTGGGGACAGTTGACTACCTACGAGCAGTACTTC
v_call: TRBV7-8; j_call: TRBJ2-5; d_call: NA; clone_size: NA; cdr3_aa: CASSLGFRETQHF; cdr3_nt: TGTGCCAGCAGCTTAGGGTTCAGGGAGACCCAGCACTTC
v_call: TRBV2; j_call: TRBJ1-1; d_call: NA; clone_size: many; cdr3_aa: CASSEGTLGNTEAFF; cdr3_nt: TGTGCCAGCAGCGAAGGTACGTTGGGGAACACTGAAGCTTTCTTT
v_call: TRBV2; j_call: TRBJ2-7; d_call: NA; clone_size: NA; cdr3_aa: CASSERSSEQYF; cdr3_nt: TGTGCCAGCAGTGAAAGGTCTTCCGAGCAGTACTTC
v_call: TRBV20-1; j_call: TRBJ1-1; d_call: TRBD1; clone_size: many; cdr3_aa: CSATQQGANAWATEAFF; cdr3_nt: TGCAGTGCTACCCAACAGGGGGCCAACGCTTGGGCCACTGAAGCTTTCTTT
v_call: TRBV28; j_call: TRBJ1-3; d_call: TRBD1; clone_size: few; cdr3_aa: CASSLGWQGGNTIYF; cdr3_nt: TGTGCCAGCAGTTTAGGTTGGCAGGGGGGGAACACCATATATTTT
v_call: TRBV7-2; j_call: TRBJ1-6; d_call: NA; clone_size: NA; cdr3_aa: CASQTQANSPLHF; cdr3_nt: TGTGCCAGTCAAACCCAGGCGAATTCACCCCTCCACTTT
v_call: TRBV7-2; j_call: TRBJ2-4; d_call: NA; clone_size: many; cdr3_aa: CASSPTDRLNIQYF; cdr3_nt: TGTGCCAGCAGCCCCACCGACAGACTCAACATTCAGTACTTC
v_call: TRBV12-3/TRBV12-4; j_call: TRBJ2-7; d_call: TRBD2; clone_size: NA; cdr3_aa: CASSQGLPPGTYGQYF; cdr3_nt: TGTGCCAGCAGTCAGGGACTACCGCCCGGCACCTACGGGCAGTACTTC